The 20 T cell receptor beta chains presented below share a single source sample, sequenced in a study of blood T cell repertoires in COVID-19 (TCRdb year 2020). The library was obtained by the immunoSEQ multiplex PCR assay. The table comes from immuneACCESS by way of TCRdb, which keeps in-frame sequences with V and J called. Part of the clones is missing from these tables; in studies checked, under half for an unresolved V gene and the rest for unknown reasons. The sample table records about 120,000 clones; approximately 85% of these occur just once. Around 10% of the sample goes to the ten largest clones. Sequencing was done on a sample of peripheral blood. The receptors originated from a human donor in a cohort sampled during active COVID-19.

The CDR3 DNA sequence: TGTGCCAGCCTCCTATTCGGCCCGACAGGGAGTTCAGGGGATAACTATGGCTACACCTTC. Encoded protein: CASLLFGPTGSSGDNYGYTF. This chain uses TRBV27 with TRBJ1-2; TRBD1 aligns across 7 bases. The germline gives CDR1 MNHEY, CDR2 SMNVEV (reference sequence). This CDR3 contains 20 residues. V shed 8 bases, J shed 1 base, and the junction held 25 bases outside the gene matches.

The V call is TRBV29-1, the J call TRBJ2-2, with a tentative D call TRBD2 (6 bases). Germline lookup yields CDR1 SQVTM and CDR2 ANQGSEA. Trimming left V 6 bases short and J 4 bases short, with 21 bases between. The CDR3 loop spans 16 amino acids. This chain's CDR3 is CSVGGYDSEGTGELFF. The CDR3 nucleotides are TGCAGCGTGGGGGGATATGATAGCGAGGGCACCGGGGAGCTGTTTTTT.

J is TRBJ2-2 and V is TRBV24-1; maybe TRBD1 (6 bases). Germline V gene sequence: CDR1 KGHDR, CDR2 SFDVKD. Trimming took 4 bases from V and 3 from J, leaving 14 bases between them. The CDR3 is 16 residues long. CDR3 bases: TGTGCCACCAGTGAGATTGGGGGCGCCGACACCGGGGAGCTGTTTTTT. This encodes CATSEIGGADTGELFF.

The V and J genes are TRBV28 and TRBJ2-1; 9 nucleotides agree with TRBD2. The CDR3 covers 14 residues. Germline lookup yields CDR1 MDHEN and CDR2 SYDVKM. V gave up 4 bases and J gave up 8 bases; unmatched junction bases: 6. CDR3 DNA: TGTGCCAGCAGTTCCGGGACTAGCATCCATGAGCAGTTCTTC. Translation: CASSSGTSIHEQFF.

The rearrangement uses TRBV7-2 and TRBJ2-2; TRBD2 might be the D (5 bases). With 1 base removed from V and 6 bases from J, the gap between germline ends came to 15 bases. Germline values: CDR1 SGHTA, CDR2 FQGNSA. This CDR3 region has 16 residues. The CDR3 DNA reads as TGTGCCAGCAGCTTAGATCGGACTCTTCAACCCGGGGAGCTGTTTTTT. This translates into CASSLDRTLQPGELFF. Looking up the rest from reference TRBV7-2 and TRBJ2-2 gives the full variable domain: GAGVSQSPSNKVTEKGKDVELRCDPISGHTALYWYRQSLGQGLEFLIYFQGNSAPDKSGLPSDRFSAERTGGSVSTLTIQRTQQEDSAVYLCASSLDRTLQPGELFFGEGSRLTVL.

The V call is TRBV23-1, the J call TRBJ2-1; D might be TRBD1 (5 bases). TRBV23-1 counts as an open reading frame of uncertain function. V shed 4 bases and J shed 6 bases, with 13 bases lying between them. This CDR3 spans 14 amino acids. The CDR3 is CASSRPGCPNEQFF. CDR3 in DNA: TGCGCCAGCAGTCGGCCAGGGTGTCCCAATGAGCAGTTCTTC.

The J gene is TRBJ2-3, the V gene TRBV15; TRBD1 is a possible D gene (6 bases). CDR3 size: 15 residues. V gave up 0 bases and J gave up 6 bases, with 13 bases separating them. Germline-derived CDR1 and CDR2 are LNHNV and YYDKDF (reference sequence). The CDR3 protein is CATSRDGQLPDTQYF. DNA for the CDR3: TGTGCCACCAGCAGAGATGGACAGCTCCCGGATACGCAGTATTTT.

This clone has just one count. The gene calls are TRBV12-3 or TRBV12-4 and TRBJ1-1; D perhaps matches TRBD1 (5 bases). The V end lost 7 bases, the J end lost 4 bases, and 13 bases lay between the germline ends. The CDR3 has 13 amino acids. The DNA for the CDR3 is TGTGCCAGCAAATTACAGGAGGGCACTGAAGCTTTCTTT. Its protein product is CASKLQEGTEAFF.

This chain connects TRBV7-9 to TRBJ1-2, with D possibly TRBD1 on 5 matching bases. Trimming shortened V by 7 bases and J by 8 bases, and 14 bases separated the two germline ends. This CDR3 region has 12 residues. Germline V CDR1 and CDR2: SEHNR, FQNEAQ (reference sequence). The CDR3 protein is CASTLVKGGYTF. The CDR3 DNA is TGTGCCAGCACTCTGGTGAAGGGGGGCTACACCTTC.

The J gene is TRBJ2-3, the V gene TRBV20-1; TRBD1 matches at 9 bases. V shed 3 bases and J 1 base; nucleotides not matched to a gene: 5. CDR3 length: 15 residues. Germline V CDR1 and CDR2: DFQATT, SNEGSKA (reference sequence). CDR3 residues: CSASVGQGRTDTQYF. The CDR3 nucleotides are TGCAGTGCTAGTGTCGGACAGGGGCGCACAGATACGCAGTATTTT.

This chain joins TRBV18 and TRBJ1-4, with 7 bases aligning to TRBD1. There are 18 residues in the CDR3. The V segment lost 6 bases and the J segment 0 bases; nucleotides outside the gene matches: 13. In germline, CDR1 is KGHSH, CDR2 LQKENI. The CDR3 DNA is TGTGCCAGCTCCGTGACAGGGATCCCCCTTGCAACTAATGAAAAACTGTTTTTT. It translates to CASSVTGIPLATNEKLFF.

V and J are TRBV5-1 and TRBJ1-1; D is possibly TRBD1 (6 bases). Looked up from germline, CDR1 is SGHRS and CDR2 is YFSETQ. The CDR3 length is 16 residues. Trimming stripped 4 bases from V and 1 base from J, with 17 bases between. The CDR3 sequence is CASSDLGAGANTEAFF. The DNA of the CDR3 is TGCGCCAGCAGCGATCTGGGGGCTGGGGCGAACACTGAAGCTTTCTTT.

This clone was picked up one time. This sequence joins TRBV10-1 and TRBJ2-5, with D perhaps TRBD2 (6 bases). The CDR3 spans 14 residues. Germline CDR1 and CDR2: WNHNN and SYGVQD (reference sequence). V lost 1 base, J lost 5 bases, and 11 bases lay in between. CDR3 loop: CASSEYRGSETQYF. CDR3 sequence (DNA): TGCGCCAGCAGTGAGTACCGGGGGAGCGAGACCCAGTACTTC.

This clone was detected a few times. The chain recombines TRBV6-2 or TRBV6-3 with TRBJ2-7; no definite D call. Trimming removed 4 bases at V and 0 bases at J, with 19 bases between. This CDR3 comprises 17 residues. The germline gives CDR1 MNHEY, CDR2 SVGEGT. The CDR3 coding sequence is TGTGCCAGCAGTTCCCCCGCCGGTGCGGAAAGCTCCTACGAGCAGTACTTC. It codes for CASSSPAGAESSYEQYF.

The V call is TRBV9, the J call TRBJ2-1, with 13 bases matching TRBD2. J lost 9 bases, V lost 0 bases, and 6 bases had no gene match. This CDR3 has 16 residues. Germline lookup yields CDR1 SGDLS and CDR2 YYNGEE. The CDR3 here is CASSVVTSGGAGEQFF. The DNA for the CDR3 is TGTGCCAGCAGCGTAGTCACTAGCGGGGGGGCCGGTGAGCAGTTCTTC.

This chain links TRBV12-3 or TRBV12-4 with TRBJ1-1, with unresolved D. This CDR3 is 13 amino acids long. V lost 4 bases to trimming and J lost 1 base, with 7 bases between them. Here the CDR3 reads CASSSEGNTEAFF. As DNA, the CDR3 is TGTGCCAGCAGTTCGGAGGGGAACACTGAAGCTTTCTTT.

The chain employs TRBV7-9 and TRBJ1-3, with D possibly matching TRBD1 (6 bases). V was shortened by 1 base and J by 0 bases, with 10 bases between the two germline ends. The CDR3 loop spans 16 amino acids. CDR1 is SEHNR, CDR2 FQNEAQ, per germline (reference sequence). This CDR3 reads CASSLGTGNSGNTIYF. The CDR3 DNA reads as TGTGCCAGCAGCTTAGGCACAGGGAACTCTGGAAACACCATATATTTT.

V is TRBV29-1 and J is TRBJ2-5, with 10 bases aligning to TRBD2. The germline gives CDR1 SQVTM, CDR2 ANQGSEA. The CDR3 runs 15 residues. After removal of 2 bases from V and 2 bases from J, the junction contained 5 bases not matched to a gene. The CDR3, as DNA: TGCAGCGTTGAAAAGGTAGCGGGGGGTCAAGAGACCCAGTACTTC. As protein: CSVEKVAGGQETQYF.

There are a few counts of this clone. This chain joins TRBV5-4 and TRBJ1-3; D gene ambiguous. The CDR3 covers 13 residues. Germline V gene data show CDR1 as SGHNT and CDR2 as YYREEE (reference sequence). Trimming shortened V by 6 bases and J by 0 bases, and 7 bases separated the two germline ends. The CDR3 DNA sequence: TGTGCCAGCACCCCGAGCTCTGGAAACACCATATATTTT. Translation gives CASTPSSGNTIYF.

This rearrangement joins TRBV7-2 to TRBJ2-3; TRBD2 aligns across 9 bases. The CDR3 is made up of 15 amino acids. Per germline, CDR1 SGHTA and CDR2 FQGNSA. V lost 10 bases, J lost 5 bases, and 13 bases stayed unmatched. This CDR3 reads CATSPVGSGGDTQYF. CDR3 nucleotide sequence: TGTGCCACCTCCCCGGTGGGTAGCGGGGGAGATACGCAGTATTTT.